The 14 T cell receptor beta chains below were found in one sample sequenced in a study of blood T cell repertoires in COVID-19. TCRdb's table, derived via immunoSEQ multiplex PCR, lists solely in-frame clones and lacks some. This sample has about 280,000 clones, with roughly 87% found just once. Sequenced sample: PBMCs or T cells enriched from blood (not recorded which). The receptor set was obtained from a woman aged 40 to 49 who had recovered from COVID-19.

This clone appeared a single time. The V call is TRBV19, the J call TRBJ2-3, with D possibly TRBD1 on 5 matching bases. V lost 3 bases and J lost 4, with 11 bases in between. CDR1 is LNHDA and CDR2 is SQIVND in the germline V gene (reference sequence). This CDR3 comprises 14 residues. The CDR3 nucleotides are TGTGCCAGTAGTATCAGGGCAGGCTCAGATACGCAGTATTTT. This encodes CASSIRAGSDTQYF.

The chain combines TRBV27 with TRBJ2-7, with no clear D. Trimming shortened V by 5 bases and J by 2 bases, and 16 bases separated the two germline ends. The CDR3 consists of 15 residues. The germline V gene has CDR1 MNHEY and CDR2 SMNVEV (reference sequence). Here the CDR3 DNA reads TGTGCCAGCAGTCAGGTTAGTGTGAAAGCCTACGAGCAGTACTTC. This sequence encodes CASSQVSVKAYEQYF.

CDR3 protein: CASGPGQGTDTQYF. For the CDR3, the DNA is TGCGCCAGCGGACCGGGACAGGGCACAGATACGCAGTATTTT. The V call is TRBV5-1, the J call TRBJ2-3, with 8 bases aligning to TRBD1. The germline CDR1 and CDR2 sequences are SGHRS and YFSETQ. The CDR3 is made up of 14 amino acids. J gave up 1 base and V 7 bases, and 5 bases lay outside the gene matches.

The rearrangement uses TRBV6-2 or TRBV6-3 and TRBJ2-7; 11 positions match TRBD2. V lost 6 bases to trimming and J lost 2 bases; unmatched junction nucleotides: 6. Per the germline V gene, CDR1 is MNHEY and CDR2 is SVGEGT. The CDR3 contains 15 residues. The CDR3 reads CASSSTSGSPYEQYF. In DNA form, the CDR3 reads TGTGCCAGCAGCTCTACTAGCGGGAGCCCCTACGAGCAGTACTTC.

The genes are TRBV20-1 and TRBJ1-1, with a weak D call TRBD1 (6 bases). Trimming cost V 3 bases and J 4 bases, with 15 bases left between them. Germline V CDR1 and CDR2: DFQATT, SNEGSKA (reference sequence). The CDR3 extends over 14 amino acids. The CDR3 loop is CSASRVGAGTEAFF. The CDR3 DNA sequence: TGCAGTGCTAGTCGGGTGGGGGCTGGCACTGAAGCTTTCTTT.

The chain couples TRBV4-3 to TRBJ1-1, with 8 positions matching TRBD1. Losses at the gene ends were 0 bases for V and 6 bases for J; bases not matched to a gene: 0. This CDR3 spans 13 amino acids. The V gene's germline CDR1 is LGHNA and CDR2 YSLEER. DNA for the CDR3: TGCGCCAGCAGCCAAGAACAGGGGGCTGAAGCTTTCTTT. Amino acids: CASSQEQGAEAFF.

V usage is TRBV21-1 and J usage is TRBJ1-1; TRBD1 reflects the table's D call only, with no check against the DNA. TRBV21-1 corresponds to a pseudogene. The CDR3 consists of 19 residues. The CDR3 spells CASSKEDRGQGVVNTEAFF. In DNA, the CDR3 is TGTGCCAGCAGCAAGGAGGATCGGGGACAGGGTGTCGTGAACACTGAAGCTTTCTTT.

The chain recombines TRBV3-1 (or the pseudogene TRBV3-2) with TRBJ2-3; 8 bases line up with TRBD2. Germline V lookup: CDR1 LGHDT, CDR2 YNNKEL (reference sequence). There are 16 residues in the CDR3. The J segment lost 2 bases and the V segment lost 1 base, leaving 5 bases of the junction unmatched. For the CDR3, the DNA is TGTGCCAGCAGCCAAGCGGCTAGCGGGCACACAGATACGCAGTATTTT. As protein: CASSQAASGHTDTQYF.

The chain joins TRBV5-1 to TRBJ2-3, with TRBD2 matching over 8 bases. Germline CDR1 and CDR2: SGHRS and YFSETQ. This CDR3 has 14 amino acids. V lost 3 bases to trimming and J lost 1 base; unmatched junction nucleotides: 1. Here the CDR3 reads CASSSGGGTDTQYF. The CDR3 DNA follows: TGCGCCAGCAGCTCCGGGGGGGGCACAGATACGCAGTATTTT.

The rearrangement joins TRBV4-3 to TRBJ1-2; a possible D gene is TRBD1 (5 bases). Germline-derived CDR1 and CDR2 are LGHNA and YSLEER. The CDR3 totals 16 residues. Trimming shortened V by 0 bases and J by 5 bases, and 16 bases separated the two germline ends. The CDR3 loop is CASSQEAGLKGYGYTF. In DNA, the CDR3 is TGCGCCAGCAGCCAAGAAGCAGGGCTAAAAGGGTATGGCTACACCTTC.

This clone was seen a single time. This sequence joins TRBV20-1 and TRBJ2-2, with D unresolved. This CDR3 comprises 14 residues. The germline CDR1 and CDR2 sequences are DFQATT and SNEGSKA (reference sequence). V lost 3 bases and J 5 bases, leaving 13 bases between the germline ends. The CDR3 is CSASGVTLTGELFF. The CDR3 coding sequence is TGCAGTGCTAGTGGTGTGACACTGACCGGGGAGCTGTTTTTT.

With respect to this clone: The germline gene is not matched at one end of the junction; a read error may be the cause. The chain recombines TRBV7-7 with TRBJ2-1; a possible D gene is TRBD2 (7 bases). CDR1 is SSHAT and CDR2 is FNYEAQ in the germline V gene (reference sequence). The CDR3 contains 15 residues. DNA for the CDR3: TGTGCTAGCAGCTTAGGTAGGGGGGGGAGGAATGAGCAGTTCTTC. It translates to CASSLGRGGRNEQFF. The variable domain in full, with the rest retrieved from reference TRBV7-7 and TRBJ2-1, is GAGVSQSPRYKVTKRGQDVTLRCDPISSHATLYWYQQALGQGPEFLTYFNYEAQPDKSGLPSDRFSAERPEGSISTLTIQRTEQRDSAMYRCASSLGRGGRNEQFFGPGTRLTVL.

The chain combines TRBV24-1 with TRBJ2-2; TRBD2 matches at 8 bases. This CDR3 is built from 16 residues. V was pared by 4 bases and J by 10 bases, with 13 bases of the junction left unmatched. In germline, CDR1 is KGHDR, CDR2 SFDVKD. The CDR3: CATSERGLEGVVELFF. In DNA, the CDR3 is TGTGCCACCAGTGAAAGGGGACTAGAAGGCGTCGTGGAGCTGTTTTTT.

CDR3 sequence: CATSVGGRAGNTIYF. The CDR3 coding sequence is TGTGCCACCAGCGTCGGAGGGCGTGCTGGAAACACCATATATTTT. The chain has TRBV15 and TRBJ1-3; unclear D gene. This CDR3 contains 15 residues. CDR1 is LNHNV and CDR2 is YYDKDF in the germline V gene (reference sequence). Trimming cost V 5 bases and J 2 bases, with 13 bases left between them.